This TCR beta chain was identified in a study of monozygotic twins with inflammatory bowel disease. Study-level findings and limits: Among twins, concordant and discordant pairs did not differ in repertoire similarity, possibly from limited power.

In the case of this clonotype: Its antigen is still unknown.

With the 5' RACE reads reprocessed, TCRdb shows one record per CDR3 protein and no DNA. This table holds approximately 110,000 distinct CDR3 sequences. There are 16 residues in the CDR3. Sequenced input: blood. The rearrangement joins TRBV12-3 or TRBV12-4 to TRBJ2-2; TCRdb's D call of TRBD2 is untestable without DNA. The receptor was derived from a human donor with ulcerative colitis or Crohn's disease, or a healthy co-twin of an affected twin (not recorded which). The CDR3 loop reads CASTLSGGENTGELFF.